Below are 6 T cell receptor beta chains sequenced from a single sample in a study of CD8+CD57+ T cells in acquired aplastic anemia. TCR beta VDJ and CDR3 were profiled, and genomic DNA was the template. TCRdb re-called the reads with MiXCR, one entry per CDR3 protein. This sample has roughly 200,000 distinct CDR3 sequences; 61% occur once, and the top ten carry about 31%. Sequenced: sorted CD4+, CD8+, or CD8+CD57+ T cells (not recorded which) from PBMCs. These receptors were collected from a human donor in good health.

The chain couples TRBV29-1 to TRBJ2-1; tentative D call: TRBD2 (5 bases). Germline CDR1 and CDR2: SQVTM and ANQGSEA. The CDR3 totals 11 residues. Trimming removed 7 bases at V and 7 bases at J, with 11 bases between. The CDR3 here is CSAHSGNEQFF. CDR3 bases: TGCAGCGCACATTCGGGAAATGAGCAGTTCTTC.

The rearrangement joins TRBV2 to TRBJ1-2; D is unresolved. Germline assignment: CDR1 SNHLY and CDR2 FYNNEI. This CDR3 has 12 residues. Trimming took 4 bases from V and 4 from J, leaving 7 bases between them. As DNA, the CDR3 is TGTGCCAGCAGTGGCCGGGCCTATGGCTACACCTTC. Its translation: CASSGRAYGYTF.

CDR3 region: CASSSGGGPGLTQYF. The CDR3 DNA reads TGTGCCAGCAGCTCCGGGGGAGGCCCTGGGTTAACCCAGTACTTC. The chain couples TRBV7-3 to TRBJ2-5; D perhaps matches TRBD2 (6 bases). The germline V gene encodes CDR1 SGHTA and CDR2 FQGTGA. This CDR3 spans 15 amino acids. V shed 4 bases and J shed 8 bases, with 20 bases lying between them.

The chain employs TRBV19 and TRBJ2-1, with no clear D. Germline V gene data show CDR1 as LNHDA and CDR2 as SQIVND (reference sequence). The CDR3 spans 14 residues. The V and J ends lost 3 bases and 7 bases respectively, with 13 bases between them. The CDR3 is CASSMSSNWNEQFF. CDR3 DNA: TGTGCCAGTAGTATGAGCAGCAACTGGAATGAGCAGTTCTTC.

Here the CDR3 DNA reads TGTGCCAGCAGCTTGACAGGAGTCGATACGCAGTATTTT. Translation gives CASSLTGVDTQYF. The chain carries TRBV7-3 and TRBJ2-3; D might be TRBD1 (6 bases). Trimming took 3 bases from V and 6 from J, leaving 10 bases between them. The CDR3 sequence is 13 residues long. CDR1 is SGHTA and CDR2 is FQGTGA in the germline V gene.

The chain combines TRBV2 with TRBJ2-1; a weak D match, TRBD1 (6 bases). Germline CDR1 and CDR2: SNHLY and FYNNEI. This CDR3 is 12 amino acids long. V lost 2 bases and J 14 bases, leaving 13 bases between the germline ends. For the CDR3, the DNA is TGTGCCAGCAGTGAAAGTGGCAGGGGAGAGTTCTTC. Encoded protein: CASSESGRGEFF.